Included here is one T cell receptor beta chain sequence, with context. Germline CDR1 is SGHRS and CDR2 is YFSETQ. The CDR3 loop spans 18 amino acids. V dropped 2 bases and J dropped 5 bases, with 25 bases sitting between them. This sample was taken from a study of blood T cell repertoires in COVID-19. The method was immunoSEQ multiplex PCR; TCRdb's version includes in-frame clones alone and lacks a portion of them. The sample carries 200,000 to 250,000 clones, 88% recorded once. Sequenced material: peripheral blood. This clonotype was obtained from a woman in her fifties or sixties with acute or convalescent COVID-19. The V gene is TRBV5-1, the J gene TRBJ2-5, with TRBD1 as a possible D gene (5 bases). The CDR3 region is CASSLGPGATVERETQYF. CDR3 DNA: TGCGCCAGCAGCTTAGGACCCGGTGCGACAGTCGAAAGGGAGACCCAGTACTTC.